The rows below give T cell receptor beta chains drawn from one sample of a study of blood T cell repertoires in COVID-19. Sequencing used immunoSEQ multiplex PCR; TCRdb keeps in-frame clones, though not all of them. The sample records over 130,000 clones, 76% being singletons. Sequenced input: peripheral blood. The origin of the receptors is a woman of 80 years or more with active or convalescent COVID-19. CDR3s include the opening cysteine and the closing phenylalanine or tryptophan. D genes are given only for firm matches. Size is stated for part of the rows, as once, few or many counts, or as a class when the clone is expanded.

d_gene	v_gene	abundance	j_gene	CDR3nt	CDR3aa
.	TRBV9	.	TRBJ1-1	TGTGCCAGCAGCACCACCCAGGGGCAGGGTACTGAAGCTTTCTTT	CASSTTQGQGTEAFF
.	TRBV29-1	.	TRBJ1-2	TGCAGCGTCCGACGGAGCTATGGCTACACCTTC	CSVRRSYGYTF
.	TRBV6-5	.	TRBJ1-4	TGTGCCAGCAGTTACTCGGTAGGGGTTAATGAAAAACTGTTTTTT	CASSYSVGVNEKLFF
TRBD1	TRBV6-5	.	TRBJ2-4	TGTGCCAGCAGAAAGTTCCGGGACAGTGACATTCAGTACTTC	CASRKFRDSDIQYF
.	TRBV18	.	TRBJ1-2	TGTGCCAGCTCTCCTTGGACAGTAGGCTACACCTTC	CASSPWTVGYTF
.	TRBV29-1	.	TRBJ2-1	TGCAGCGTTGCAAGGCAGGGCTACAATGAGCAGTTCTTC	CSVARQGYNEQFF
TRBD1	TRBV6-5	.	TRBJ1-2	TGTGCCAGCACCCCGACAGGGGACTATGGCTACACCTTC	CASTPTGDYGYTF
.	TRBV11-3	.	TRBJ2-2	TGTGCCAGCAGCTCGGGGTCCAGTCAAACCGGGGAGCTGTTTTTT	CASSSGSSQTGELFF
TRBD2	TRBV5-4	.	TRBJ2-5	TGTGCCAGCAGCTTGGATGGTAGCGGGGGTCTAGTGACCCAGTACTTC	CASSLDGSGGLVTQYF
.	TRBV6-6	.	TRBJ2-2	TGTGCCAGCAGTTATGGAAGGGGAAACACCGGGGAGCTGTTTTTT	CASSYGRGNTGELFF
TRBD1	TRBV7-9	.	TRBJ2-1	TGTGCCAGCAGCGTAACAGGGGCGGTCTACAATGAGCAGTTCTTC	CASSVTGAVYNEQFF
TRBD2	TRBV4-2	.	TRBJ2-1	TGTGCCAGCAGCCAAGCGGGACTAGCGGGGGGATACAATGAGCAGTTCTTC	CASSQAGLAGGYNEQFF
TRBD2	TRBV2	few	TRBJ2-1	TGTGCCAGCACCATATTACGACTAGCGGGGGGGCTAGATGAGCAGTTCTTC	CASTILRLAGGLDEQFF
.	TRBV14	.	TRBJ2-1	TGTGCCAGCAGCCAATTGGGGGCCCCCTACAATGAGCAGTTCTTC	CASSQLGAPYNEQFF
TRBD1	TRBV11-3	.	TRBJ2-2	TGTGCCAGCAGCAAAACCACAGGGGGCAATAAGGCCGGGGAGCTGTTTTTT	CASSKTTGGNKAGELFF
.	TRBV30	.	TRBJ1-2	TGTGCCTGGAAATCGGGCTATGGCTACACCTTC	CAWKSGYGYTF
.	TRBV28	.	TRBJ1-5	TGTGCCAGCAGTCCCCCTACAGGGTTCCCTCAGCCCCAGCATTTT	CASSPPTGFPQPQHF
.	TRBV6-6	once	TRBJ1-5	TGTGCCAGCAGTTACTCGGGGGGGGGTAGTCAGCCCCAGCATTTT	CASSYSGGGSQPQHF
.	TRBV5-3	once	TRBJ1-3	TGTGCCAGAAGCTTGGAGATTGGGGGACATCAAAAGGACACCATATATTTT	CARSLEIGGHQKDTIYF
TRBD2	TRBV6-5	.	TRBJ2-7	TGTGCCAGCAGTCGGGCGGGAGACAACTACGAGCAGTACTTC	CASSRAGDNYEQYF
.	TRBV5-1	.	TRBJ2-2	TGCGCCACCCGGGCCAGGACTGATGCAACCGGGGAGCTGTTTTTT	CATRARTDATGELFF
TRBD1	TRBV2	.	TRBJ1-3	TGTGCCAGCAGAATGGGACAGGCCCTAGGCACCATATATTTT	CASRMGQALGTIYF
TRBD2	TRBV30	.	TRBJ2-1	TGTGCCTGGAGTGTCGGCGGGGGGCACAATGAGCAGTTCTTC	CAWSVGGGHNEQFF
.	TRBV19	once	TRBJ2-2	TGTGCCAGTAGAATGCCGGGCACCGGGGAGCTGTTTTTT	CASRMPGTGELFF
TRBD2	TRBV7-8	once	TRBJ2-5	TGTGCCAGCAGCCCCGGGACTAGCGGGGCGGGGGAGACCCAGTACTTC	CASSPGTSGAGETQYF
TRBD1	TRBV6-1	once	TRBJ1-5	TGTGCCAGCAGGGAAGGACAGGTGCTAGGTCAGCCCCAGCATTTT	CASREGQVLGQPQHF
TRBD1	TRBV7-9	.	TRBJ2-2	TGTGCCAGCAGGTCTCAAGGGGGCCTGAACACCGGGGAGCTGTTTTTT	CASRSQGGLNTGELFF
TRBD1	TRBV9	.	TRBJ1-6	TGTGCCAGCAGCGTAAGTGGGACAGGGATGGATTCACCCCTCCACTTT	CASSVSGTGMDSPLHF
.	TRBV19	.	TRBJ2-3	TGTGCCAGTAGTAGGGGCAGGTCGGATACGCAGTATTTT	CASSRGRSDTQYF
.	TRBV29-1	many	TRBJ2-1	TGCAGCGTTGGGTCTAATATTGAGCAGTTCTTC	CSVGSNIEQFF
.	TRBV19	.	TRBJ1-5	TGTGCCAGTAGTATCCGGGGGTACAATCAGCCCCAGCATTTT	CASSIRGYNQPQHF
.	TRBV3-1/TRBV3-2	few	TRBJ2-3	TGTGCCAGCAGCCAGATCGCGGGAGATACGCAGTATTTT	CASSQIAGDTQYF
.	TRBV7-9	few	TRBJ2-2	TGTGCCAGCAGCCCAGGGACAAGTCGAACCGGGGAGCTGTTTTTT	CASSPGTSRTGELFF
.	TRBV15	.	TRBJ1-1	TGTGCCACCAGCAGAACCCGGGAAGCCATTGAAGCTTTCTTT	CATSRTREAIEAFF
.	TRBV29-1	.	TRBJ1-2	TGCAGCGTCAGTACAGGGTATGACTATGGCTACACCTTC	CSVSTGYDYGYTF
.	TRBV29-1	few	TRBJ2-7	TGCAGCGTTGAAGTCCGACAGGTAGCTCATTTC	CSVEVRQVAHF